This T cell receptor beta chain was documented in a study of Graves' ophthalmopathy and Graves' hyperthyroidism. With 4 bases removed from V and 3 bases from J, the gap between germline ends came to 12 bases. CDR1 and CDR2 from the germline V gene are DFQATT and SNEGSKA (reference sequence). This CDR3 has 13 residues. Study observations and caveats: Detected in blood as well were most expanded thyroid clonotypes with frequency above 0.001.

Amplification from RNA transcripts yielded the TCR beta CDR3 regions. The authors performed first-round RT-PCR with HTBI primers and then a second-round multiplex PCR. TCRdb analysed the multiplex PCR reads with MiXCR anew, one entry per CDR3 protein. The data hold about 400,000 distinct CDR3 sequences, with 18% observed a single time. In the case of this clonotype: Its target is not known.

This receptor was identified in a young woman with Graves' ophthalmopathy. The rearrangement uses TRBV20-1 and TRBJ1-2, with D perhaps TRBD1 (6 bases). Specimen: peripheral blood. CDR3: CSATIQGDYGYTF. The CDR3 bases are TGCAGTGCTACCATACAGGGTGACTATGGCTACACCTTC.